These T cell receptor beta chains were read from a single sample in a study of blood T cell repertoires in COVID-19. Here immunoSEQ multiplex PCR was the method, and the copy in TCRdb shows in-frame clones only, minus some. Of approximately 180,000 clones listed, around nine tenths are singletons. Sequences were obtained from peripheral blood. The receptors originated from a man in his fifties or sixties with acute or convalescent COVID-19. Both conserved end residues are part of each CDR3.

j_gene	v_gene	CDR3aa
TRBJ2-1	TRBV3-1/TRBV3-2	CASEYSGTNEQFF
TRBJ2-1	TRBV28	CASNLRGGSSYNEQFF
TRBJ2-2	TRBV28	CASKTSGFFGELFF
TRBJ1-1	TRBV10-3	CAIRGQGTEAFF
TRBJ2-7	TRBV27	CASSPLAGDEQYF
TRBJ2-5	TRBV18	CASSRDGGETQYF
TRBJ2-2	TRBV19	CASSIARESRELFF
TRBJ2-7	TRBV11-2	CASSPGTVNEQYF
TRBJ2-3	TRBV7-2	CASSLQAWHRGRLGDTQYF
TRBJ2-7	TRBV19	CASSTTGKDEQYF
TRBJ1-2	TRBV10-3	CAIRGSRTYGYTF
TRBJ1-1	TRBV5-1	CASSLLTGSMNTEAFF
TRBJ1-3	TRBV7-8	CASSPGAMTSGNTIYF
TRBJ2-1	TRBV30	CAWSADRGQQFF
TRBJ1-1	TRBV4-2	CASSRTGQNTEAFF
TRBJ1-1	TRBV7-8	CASGQGVSTEAFF
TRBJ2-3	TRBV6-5	CASTLKGAQYF
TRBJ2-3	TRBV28	CASSFRSGRTDTQYF
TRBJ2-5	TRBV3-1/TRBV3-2	CASSHLAGGQETQYF
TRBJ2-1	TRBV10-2	CASSLAGGRGNEQFF
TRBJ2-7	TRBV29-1	CSATPGTGVYEQYF
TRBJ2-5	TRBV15	CATSTIQLETQYF
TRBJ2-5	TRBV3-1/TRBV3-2	CASSPSRDRGQETQYF
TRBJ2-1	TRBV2	CASTRRLTSGSSYNEQFF
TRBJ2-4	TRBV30	CAWSVSGNIQYF
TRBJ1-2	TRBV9	CASSVTHRVEGYTF
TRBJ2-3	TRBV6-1	CASSERASGTGYDTQYF
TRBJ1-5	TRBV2	CASRMDTDSNQPQHF
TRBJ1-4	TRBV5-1	CASSLPQGQGYEKLFF
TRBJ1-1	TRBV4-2	CASSPDKTGGTEAFF
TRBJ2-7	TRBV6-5	CASSYSRQGAYEQYF
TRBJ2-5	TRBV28	CASSLGDFPFRETQYF
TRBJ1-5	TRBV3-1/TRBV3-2	CASSHDTGANQPQHF
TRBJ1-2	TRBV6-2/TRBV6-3	CASSSPPVPYGYTF
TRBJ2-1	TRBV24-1	CATSLYNEQFF
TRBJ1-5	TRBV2	CASSDDRGLKAQHF
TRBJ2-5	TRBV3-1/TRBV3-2	CASSLSSGGETQYF
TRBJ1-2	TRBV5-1	CASNSDGAVNYGYTF
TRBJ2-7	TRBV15	CATSAGLAGFEQYF
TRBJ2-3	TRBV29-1	CSALGGSDSDTDTQYF